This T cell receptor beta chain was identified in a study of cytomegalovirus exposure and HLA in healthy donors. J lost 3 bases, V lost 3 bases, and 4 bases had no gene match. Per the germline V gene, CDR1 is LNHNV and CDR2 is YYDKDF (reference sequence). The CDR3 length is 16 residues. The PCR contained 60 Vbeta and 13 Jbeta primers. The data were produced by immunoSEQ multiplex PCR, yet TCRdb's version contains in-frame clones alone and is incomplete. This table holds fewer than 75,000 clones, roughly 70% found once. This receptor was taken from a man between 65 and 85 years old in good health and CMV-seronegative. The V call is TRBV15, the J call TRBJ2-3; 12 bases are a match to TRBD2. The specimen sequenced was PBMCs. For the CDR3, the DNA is TGTGCCACCAGCAGGACTAGCGGGAGTACAACAGATACGCAGTATTTT. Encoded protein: CATSRTSGSTTDTQYF.